These 10 T cell receptor beta chains originate from one sample sequenced in a study of cytomegalovirus exposure and HLA in healthy donors. Generated by immunoSEQ multiplex PCR, the TCRdb table keeps only in-frame clones and is missing some. Of around 300,000 clones detected, roughly 87% appear once; the ten largest clones hold approximately 0.95%. Input material: PBMCs. Receptors were obtained from a man in his thirties or forties in good health and CMV-seronegative.

The gene calls are TRBV7-9 and TRBJ1-6; D may be TRBD1 (5 bases). Per the germline V gene, CDR1 is SEHNR and CDR2 is FQNEAQ (reference sequence). Trimming left V 2 bases short and J 5 bases short, with 16 bases between. CDR3 length equals 17 residues. In DNA, the CDR3 is TGTGCCAGCAGCTTATCGGGGGGATGGTCTAATAATTCACCCCTCCACTTT. Encoded protein: CASSLSGGWSNNSPLHF. Variable domain in full (rest from reference TRBV7-9 and TRBJ1-6): DTGVSQNPRHKITKRGQNVTFRCDPISEHNRLYWYRQTLGQGPEFLTYFQNEAQLEKSRLLSDRFSAERPKGSFSTLEIQRTEQGDSAMYLCASSLSGGWSNNSPLHFGNGTRLTVT.

CDR3 nucleotides: TGTGCCAGCCGGGAGGCAGGAAACACCATATATTTT. Its protein is CASREAGNTIYF. The J gene is TRBJ1-3, the V gene TRBV19; D is unresolved. The ends were cut back, 9 bases at V and 4 bases at J, with 10 bases in the middle. The CDR3 consists of 12 residues. Per germline, CDR1 LNHDA and CDR2 SQIVND (reference sequence).

The chain carries TRBV6-6 and TRBJ1-2, with a tentative D call TRBD1 (5 bases). Germline lookup yields CDR1 MNHNY and CDR2 SVGAGI (reference sequence). The V gene lost 2 bases and the J gene lost 8 bases, with 12 bases spanning the gap. The CDR3 has 13 residues. CDR3 sequence: CASSYPRASGYTF. CDR3 in DNA: TGTGCCAGCAGTTACCCCAGGGCGAGCGGCTACACCTTC.

The chain carries TRBV6-6 and TRBJ2-7; possible D gene TRBD2, 5 bases. V was pared by 7 bases and J by 1 base, with 11 bases between. Germline loops: CDR1 MNHNY, CDR2 SVGAGI (reference sequence). The CDR3 runs 13 residues. CDR3 residues: CASNIGESYEQYF. The CDR3 DNA follows: TGTGCCAGCAACATCGGGGAATCCTACGAGCAGTACTTC.

This clone was picked up one time. The V gene is TRBV29-1, the J gene TRBJ2-2, with TRBD1 matching over 8 bases. The CDR3 runs to 15 residues. Per the germline V gene, CDR1 is SQVTM and CDR2 is ANQGSEA. Trimming at V came to 3 bases and at J to 4 bases, leaving 7 bases not matched to a gene. Written as DNA, the CDR3 is TGCAGCGTTGAGGGGACAGGCCATAGCACCGGGGAGCTGTTTTTT. Translating it yields CSVEGTGHSTGELFF.

The chain has TRBV12-5 and TRBJ2-3; TRBD1 matches at 9 bases. V was clipped by 6 bases and J by 2 bases; unmatched bases: 3. The length of the CDR3 is 14 residues. Germline lookup yields CDR1 LGHNT and CDR2 FRNRAP. The CDR3 loop is CASGGTGPTDTQYF. Here the CDR3 DNA reads TGTGCTAGTGGCGGGACAGGGCCCACAGATACGCAGTATTTT.

The CDR3 bases are TGCGCCAGCACCCCTTCCTGGGGGGGGGCCGGAGATACGCAGTATTTT. This translates into CASTPSWGGAGDTQYF. This chain uses TRBV5-1 with TRBJ2-3; D might be TRBD2 (7 bases). Germline V lookup: CDR1 SGHRS, CDR2 YFSETQ. With 6 bases removed from V and 5 bases from J, the gap between germline ends came to 22 bases. The CDR3 consists of 16 residues. The whole variable domain, remainder taken from reference TRBV5-1 and TRBJ2-3, is KAGVTQTPRYLIKTRGQQVTLSCSPISGHRSVSWYQQTPGQGLQFLFEYFSETQRNKGNFPGRFSGRQFSNSRSEMNVSTLELGDSALYLCASTPSWGGAGDTQYFGPGTRLTVL.

The chain carries TRBV5-6 and TRBJ2-1; D perhaps matches TRBD1 (5 bases). Germline V lookup: CDR1 SGHDT, CDR2 YYEEEE. This CDR3 spans 14 amino acids. V lost 4 bases and J 5 bases, leaving 13 bases between the germline ends. DNA for the CDR3: TGTGCCAGCAGCGCCGGACACCGGAACAATGAGCAGTTCTTC. It encodes CASSAGHRNNEQFF.

The genes are TRBV11-2 and TRBJ1-1, with 7 bases fitting TRBD1. Germline V gene data show CDR1 as SGHAT and CDR2 as FQNNGV. This CDR3 contains 18 residues. The V gene end was trimmed by 0 bases and the J gene end by 0 bases; junction bases not matched to a gene: 10. CDR3 sequence reads: CASSLDLRQGHMNTEAFF. The CDR3 DNA reads as TGTGCCAGCAGCTTAGATCTTAGACAGGGCCACATGAACACTGAAGCTTTCTTT.

This chain joins TRBV19 and TRBJ1-6, with 8 bases lining up with TRBD1. The length of the CDR3 is 16 residues. The germline CDR1 and CDR2 sequences are LNHDA and SQIVND (reference sequence). Losses at the gene ends were 1 base for V and 7 bases for J; bases not matched to a gene: 6. CDR3 coding DNA: TGTGCCAGTAGTATAGGGACAGGGAACTTCAATTCACCCCTCCACTTT. As protein: CASSIGTGNFNSPLHF.